Below, 23 T cell receptor beta chains from the same sample are listed, as sequenced in a study of cytomegalovirus exposure and HLA in healthy donors. PCR used 60 Vbeta primers and 13 Jbeta primers. Profiled with immunoSEQ multiplex PCR; TCRdb holds only in-frame clones, not every one. This table has about 140,000 clones, about 70% appearing once. The sequencing input was PBMCs. These receptors all stem from a man between 35 and 55 years old in good health and CMV-seronegative.

The chain combines TRBV6-6 with TRBJ2-3; the D gene is possibly TRBD2 (5 bases). The V gene's germline CDR1 is MNHNY and CDR2 SVGAGI (reference sequence). The CDR3 runs to 14 residues. Between the trimmed V and J ends, which lost 5 bases and 6 bases, there was a span of 15 bases. CDR3 sequence reads: CASSLASEVDTQYF. The CDR3, as DNA: TGTGCCAGCAGTCTCGCGTCGGAGGTCGATACGCAGTATTTT.

This clone was counted between two and nine times. In the same sample, other DNA sequences code for this CDR3. The gene calls are TRBV5-4 and TRBJ2-7, with D maybe TRBD1 (8 bases). V was cut by 5 bases and J by 1 base, with 13 bases left in between. The CDR3 covers 14 residues. Germline CDR1 and CDR2: SGHNT and YYREEE (reference sequence). CDR3 in amino acids: CASRKQGGSYEQYF. The DNA of the CDR3 is TGTGCCAGCAGGAAACAGGGGGGGTCCTACGAGCAGTACTTC.

The CDR3 sequence: CAWGRTGMNTEAFF. The DNA of the CDR3 is TGTGCCTGGGGGAGGACAGGGATGAACACTGAAGCTTTCTTT. The chain employs TRBV30 and TRBJ1-1; 8 bases are shared with TRBD1. This CDR3 comprises 14 residues. Germline CDR1 GTSNPN, CDR2 SVGIG (reference sequence). V was clipped by 5 bases and J by 0 bases; unmatched bases: 5. Combining the CDR3 with reference TRBV30 and TRBJ1-1 gives the whole variable domain SQTIHQWPATLVQPVGSPLSLECTVEGTSNPNLYWYRQAAGRGLQLLFYSVGIGQISSEVPQNLSASRPQDRQFILSSKKLLLSDSGFYLCAWGRTGMNTEAFFGQGTRLTVV.

This clone has just a few counts. V gene TRBV19 combines with J gene TRBJ2-6; no clear D. The V and J ends lost 0 bases and 4 bases respectively, with 13 bases between them. Germline CDR1 is LNHDA and CDR2 is SQIVND (reference sequence). The CDR3 runs 17 residues. Here the CDR3 DNA reads TGTGCCAGTAGTATAGAGGCAGGCCTGGCAGGGGCCAACGTCCTGACTTTC. This codes for CASSIEAGLAGANVLTF.

This clone was counted a single time. The chain has TRBV5-4 and TRBJ1-2, with a tentative D call TRBD1 (5 bases). The V gene lost 2 bases and the J gene lost 1 base, with 18 bases spanning the gap. The CDR3 sequence is 17 residues long. From germline, CDR1 is SGHNT and CDR2 YYREEE (reference sequence). The CDR3 loop reads CASSFGANLRGNYGYTF. The CDR3 DNA reads as TGTGCCAGCAGCTTTGGGGCAAATTTAAGGGGTAACTATGGCTACACCTTC.

This clone was seen a single time. The rearrangement uses TRBV5-1 and TRBJ2-3, with D unclear. V was pared by 5 bases and J by 3 bases, with 7 bases between. CDR1 is SGHRS and CDR2 is YFSETQ in the germline V gene. This CDR3 is 12 amino acids long. CDR3 protein: CASRQNTDTQYF. The CDR3 DNA reads as TGCGCCAGCAGACAGAATACAGATACGCAGTATTTT.

CDR3 DNA: TGTGCCAGTAGTATCGGGACAAGCTCCTACAATGAGCAGTTCTTC. Its protein product is CASSIGTSSYNEQFF. The chain uses TRBV19 and TRBJ2-1; D possibly corresponds to TRBD1 (6 bases). The germline CDR1 and CDR2 sequences are LNHDA and SQIVND (reference sequence). The CDR3 has 15 residues. The germline V and J ends were trimmed by 3 bases and 0 bases, with 9 bases remaining between them.

The chain joins TRBV7-2 to TRBJ2-3; 11 bases are a match to TRBD1. The V gene's germline CDR1 is SGHTA and CDR2 FQGNSA. Losses at the gene ends were 5 bases for V and 5 bases for J; bases not matched to a gene: 6. The CDR3 runs to 15 residues. The DNA of the CDR3 is TGTGCCAGCAGCCCCCTGGGACAGGGGGGAGATACGCAGTATTTT. Its protein product is CASSPLGQGGDTQYF.

The V and J genes are TRBV28 and TRBJ2-7; 7 bases align to TRBD2. V was clipped by 6 bases and J by 3 bases; unmatched bases: 8. Germline CDR1 and CDR2: MDHEN and SYDVKM. The CDR3 has 14 amino acids. The chain's CDR3 is CASRPTRGVYEQYF. The DNA of the CDR3 is TGTGCCAGCAGACCGACACGGGGGGTCTACGAGCAGTACTTC.

This chain joins TRBV7-9 and TRBJ2-1; D remains ambiguous. The CDR3 contains 17 residues. The germline CDR1 and CDR2 sequences are SEHNR and FQNEAQ (reference sequence). V was clipped by 5 bases and J by 0 bases, with 17 bases between them. The CDR3 spells CASSPRTIASSYNEQFF. In DNA, the CDR3 is TGTGCCAGCAGCCCCCGAACCATCGCGAGCTCCTACAATGAGCAGTTCTTC.

The genes are TRBV5-1 and TRBJ2-7, with a tentative D call TRBD1 (6 bases). Germline values: CDR1 SGHRS, CDR2 YFSETQ. Trimming removed 0 bases at V and 2 bases at J, with 12 bases between. CDR3 size: 15 residues. The CDR3 reads CASSLAPGEPYEQYF. In DNA form, the CDR3 reads TGCGCCAGCAGCTTGGCGCCAGGGGAGCCCTACGAGCAGTACTTC.

V gene TRBV5-1 combines with J gene TRBJ2-5; TRBD2 aligns across 9 bases. The V and J ends lost 4 bases and 5 bases, in that order; junction bases with no gene match: 9. CDR1 is SGHRS, CDR2 YFSETQ, per germline. This CDR3 has 15 amino acids. CDR3: CASSPRAGGLETQYF. CDR3 nucleotide sequence: TGCGCCAGCAGCCCCCGGGCGGGGGGGCTGGAGACCCAGTACTTC. Based on the CDR3 plus reference TRBV5-1 and TRBJ2-5, the full variable domain is KAGVTQTPRYLIKTRGQQVTLSCSPISGHRSVSWYQQTPGQGLQFLFEYFSETQRNKGNFPGRFSGRQFSNSRSEMNVSTLELGDSALYLCASSPRAGGLETQYFGPGTRLLVL.

This sequence joins TRBV6-5 and TRBJ2-1, with D possibly matching TRBD2 (5 bases). The CDR3 spans 16 residues. Deletions cut 0 bases from V and 3 bases from J, with 12 bases between. Germline loops: CDR1 MNHEY, CDR2 SVGAGI. The CDR3 coding sequence is TGTGCCAGCAGTTACTCGTCGGACTTGCTCTACAATGAGCAGTTCTTC. Translation: CASSYSSDLLYNEQFF.

On this clone: Distinct nucleotide sequences in the sample also encode this CDR3. The chain combines TRBV30 with TRBJ2-7; 7 bases align to TRBD1. Per germline, CDR1 GTSNPN and CDR2 SVGIG (reference sequence). After removal of 3 bases from V and 7 bases from J, the junction contained 9 bases not matched to a gene. The CDR3 runs 13 residues. The CDR3 DNA reads as TGTGCCTGGAGAAGACAGGGAACGGGTGAGCAGTACTTC. This translates into CAWRRQGTGEQYF. The variable domain in full, with the rest retrieved from reference TRBV30 and TRBJ2-7, is SQTIHQWPATLVQPVGSPLSLECTVEGTSNPNLYWYRQAAGRGLQLLFYSVGIGQISSEVPQNLSASRPQDRQFILSSKKLLLSDSGFYLCAWRRQGTGEQYFGPGTRLTVT.

The chain combines TRBV18 with TRBJ2-7, with 9 bases aligning to TRBD1. The CDR3 is made up of 15 amino acids. V shed 2 bases, J shed 6 bases, and the junction held 8 bases outside the gene matches. Germline CDR1 reads KGHSH; CDR2 reads LQKENI. Here the CDR3 DNA reads TGTGCCAGCTCACCAGGGTGGGACAGGGTAACCGAGCAGTACTTC. Protein product: CASSPGWDRVTEQYF.

The gene calls are TRBV4-1 and TRBJ2-6; D possibly corresponds to TRBD1 (5 bases). Germline CDR1 MGHRA, CDR2 YSYEKL. This CDR3 is built from 15 residues. Trimming removed 5 bases at V and 4 bases at J, with 12 bases between. CDR3 region: CASSYGAPGANVLTF. Written as DNA, the CDR3 is TGCGCCAGCAGCTATGGGGCCCCGGGGGCCAACGTCCTGACTTTC.

The chain carries TRBV30 and TRBJ2-1, with D possibly TRBD1 on 6 matching bases. Germline V CDR1 and CDR2: GTSNPN, SVGIG (reference sequence). Trimming took 5 bases from V and 15 from J, leaving 23 bases between them. CDR3 length: 13 amino acids. The CDR3 is CAWGKPGKGGGFF. CDR3 bases: TGTGCCTGGGGCAAGCCGGGAAAAGGGGGTGGGTTCTTC. Combining the CDR3 with reference TRBV30 and TRBJ2-1 gives the whole variable domain SQTIHQWPATLVQPVGSPLSLECTVEGTSNPNLYWYRQAAGRGLQLLFYSVGIGQISSEVPQNLSASRPQDRQFILSSKKLLLSDSGFYLCAWGKPGKGGGFFGPGTRLTVL.

This clone was found a few times. The chain employs TRBV5-1 and TRBJ1-5, with a tentative D call TRBD1 (6 bases). The germline CDR1 and CDR2 sequences are SGHRS and YFSETQ. V was pared by 0 bases and J by 6 bases, with 13 bases between. The CDR3 runs to 15 residues. This chain's CDR3 is CASSLDQGSGQPQHF. DNA for the CDR3: TGCGCCAGCAGCTTGGATCAGGGGTCGGGTCAGCCCCAGCATTTT.

The CDR3 DNA reads as TGTGCCAGCTCACCACGCGGGGGGGAGACTGAAGCTTTCTTT. Its translation is CASSPRGGETEAFF. This chain joins TRBV18 and TRBJ1-1, with TRBD1 as a possible D gene (5 bases). CDR3 length equals 14 residues. Trimming shortened V by 1 base and J by 5 bases, and 11 bases separated the two germline ends. Germline CDR1 is KGHSH and CDR2 is LQKENI.

This rearrangement joins TRBV29-1 to TRBJ1-1, with D tentatively TRBD1 (5 bases). V dropped 2 bases and J dropped 4 bases, with 14 bases sitting between them. This CDR3 contains 14 residues. CDR1 and CDR2 from the germline V gene are SQVTM and ANQGSEA. CDR3 region: CSVETWTPGTEAFF. DNA for the CDR3: TGCAGCGTTGAAACTTGGACACCCGGCACTGAAGCTTTCTTT.

The chain carries TRBV6-6 and TRBJ1-4, with a possible D match to TRBD1 (5 bases). CDR3 length equals 15 residues. Trimming cost V 6 bases and J 2 bases, with 13 bases left between them. Germline CDR1 MNHNY, CDR2 SVGAGI (reference sequence). The CDR3 sequence is CASRPPGGTNEKLFF. CDR3 in DNA: TGTGCCAGCAGACCTCCCGGGGGGACTAATGAAAAACTGTTTTTT.

This chain uses TRBV10-2 with TRBJ2-7; 10 bases agree with TRBD1. Germline values: CDR1 WSHSY, CDR2 SAAADI. With 3 bases clipped from V and 2 bases from J, the junction kept 7 bases outside the gene matches. This CDR3 is built from 16 residues. This chain's CDR3 is CASSDLKGQGTYEQYF. CDR3 DNA sequence: TGCGCCAGCAGTGACCTAAAGGGACAGGGGACCTACGAGCAGTACTTC.

V and J are TRBV5-1 and TRBJ2-6; 8 bases are shared with TRBD1. Germline-derived CDR1 and CDR2 are SGHRS and YFSETQ. The CDR3 contains 15 residues. With 5 bases clipped from V and 2 bases from J, the junction kept 3 bases outside the gene matches. CDR3 sequence reads: CASSLQGAGANVLTF. CDR3 bases: TGCGCCAGCAGTTTACAGGGGGCTGGGGCCAACGTCCTGACTTTC.